Below, 19 T cell receptor beta chains from the same sample are listed, as sequenced in a study of cytomegalovirus exposure and HLA in healthy donors. Primers included in the PCR were 60 Vbeta and 13 Jbeta primers. Assay: immunoSEQ multiplex PCR; the TCRdb copy retains only in-frame clones and omits some. Among 130,000 to 150,000 clones, roughly 80% were seen once, and the ten largest hold roughly 3.1%. Source material: PBMCs. Receptors were obtained from a man between 35 and 55 years old in good health and CMV-seropositive.

This clone turned up a few times. This chain links TRBV6-4 with TRBJ2-2, with D uncertain. Trimming removed 3 bases at V and 8 bases at J, with 10 bases between. Per germline, CDR1 MRHNA and CDR2 SNTAGT. The CDR3 length is 13 residues. CDR3 DNA sequence: TGTGCCAGCAGTGAAGGCGTCGGGGGGGAGCTGTTTTTT. Amino acid sequence: CASSEGVGGELFF.

The count of this clone is one. V and J are TRBV30 and TRBJ2-3; the D gene is possibly TRBD2 (6 bases). Germline V gene lookup returns CDR1 GTSNPN and CDR2 SVGIG (reference sequence). Between the trimmed V and J ends, which lost 3 bases and 5 bases, there was a span of 18 bases. The CDR3 has 15 residues. Written as DNA, the CDR3 is TGTGCCTGGAGGGGGGGAGGAGGGGCGGGAGATACGCAGTATTTT. Translation gives CAWRGGGGAGDTQYF.

The V call is TRBV13, the J call TRBJ1-3; 8 nucleotides agree with TRBD1. Trimming removed 7 bases from V and 4 bases from J; junction bases left unmatched: 6. There are 14 residues in the CDR3. Per germline, CDR1 PRHDT and CDR2 FYEKMQ (reference sequence). As DNA, the CDR3 is TGTGCCAGCACGCAGGGGGCCGCCGGAAACACCATATATTTT. This gives the protein CASTQGAAGNTIYF.

The rearrangement links TRBV15 to TRBJ1-5; D remains ambiguous. V was cut by 0 bases and J by 0 bases, with 6 bases left in between. CDR1 is LNHNV, CDR2 YYDKDF, per germline (reference sequence). The CDR3 spans 15 residues. This CDR3 reads CATSRDRDSNQPQHF. The CDR3 DNA reads TGTGCCACCAGCAGAGATCGGGATAGCAATCAGCCCCAGCATTTT.

V is TRBV10-3 and J is TRBJ2-1; 7 bases agree with TRBD2. This CDR3 comprises 14 residues. V shed 2 bases and J 3 bases; nucleotides not matched to a gene: 1. In germline, CDR1 is ENHRY, CDR2 SYGVKD. DNA of the CDR3: TGTGCCATCAGTGAGGGGGGGGTCTACAATGAGCAGTTCTTC. Translation: CAISEGGVYNEQFF.

The rearrangement links TRBV7-2 to TRBJ2-5; maybe TRBD2 (6 bases). Germline V gives CDR1 SGHTA, CDR2 FQGNSA. The CDR3 has 13 residues. Trimming pared 6 bases from V and 1 base from J, leaving 9 bases between. CDR3 bases: TGTGCCAGCAGGATGGGGGGCCAAGAGACCCAGTACTTC. Encoded protein: CASRMGGQETQYF.

The gene calls are TRBV19 and TRBJ2-2, with D possibly TRBD1 on 5 matching bases. CDR3 size: 16 residues. V was cut by 9 bases and J by 4 bases, with 21 bases left in between. Germline V gives CDR1 LNHDA, CDR2 SQIVND (reference sequence). The DNA for the CDR3 is TGTGCCAGCAAAACCCTACCAGGGCCCGGCACCGGGGAGCTGTTTTTT. The encoded protein is CASKTLPGPGTGELFF.

The chain couples TRBV15 to TRBJ1-5; the D gene is possibly TRBD1 (5 bases). Germline CDR1 LNHNV, CDR2 YYDKDF (reference sequence). With 1 base removed from V and 3 bases from J, the gap between germline ends came to 10 bases. The CDR3 has 15 residues. The CDR3 DNA reads TGTGCCACCAGCAGAGGAGGGGACTTCAATCAGCCCCAGCATTTT. Translating it yields CATSRGGDFNQPQHF. The variable domain in full, completed from reference TRBV15 and TRBJ1-5, reads DAMVIQNPRYQVTQFGKPVTLSCSQTLNHNVMYWYQQKSSQAPKLLFHYYDKDFNNEADTPDNFQSRRPNTSFCFLDIRSPGLGDTAMYLCATSRGGDFNQPQHFGDGTRLSIL.

This rearrangement joins TRBV5-6 to TRBJ2-4, with 7 bases fitting TRBD2. The length of the CDR3 is 16 residues. V shed 0 bases and J 2 bases; nucleotides not matched to a gene: 5. Germline loops: CDR1 SGHDT, CDR2 YYEEEE. This chain's CDR3 is CASSLGGSGSKNIQYF. The CDR3 region has the DNA TGTGCCAGCAGCTTGGGGGGTAGCGGGTCCAAAAACATTCAGTACTTC.

The chain links TRBV13 to TRBJ2-7; 7 positions match TRBD1. Germline V gene sequence: CDR1 PRHDT, CDR2 FYEKMQ (reference sequence). The CDR3 sequence is 16 residues long. Trimming at V came to 2 bases and at J to 2 bases, leaving 9 bases not matched to a gene. CDR3 bases: TGTGCCAGCAGCTTAACAGGGGCTTCTCCCCCCTACGAGCAGTACTTC. Protein: CASSLTGASPPYEQYF.

Turning to this clone: The same CDR3 also results from other DNA sequences found in this sample. The V call is TRBV5-1, the J call TRBJ1-6; 11 nucleotides match TRBD1. CDR3 length: 16 residues. Trimming took 4 bases from V and 3 from J; bases not matched to a gene: 3. The V gene's germline CDR1 is SGHRS and CDR2 YFSETQ. In DNA form, the CDR3 reads TGCGCCAGCAGCGAAGGGACAGGGGGCTATAATTCACCCCTCCACTTT. This sequence encodes CASSEGTGGYNSPLHF.

V usage is TRBV4-1 and J usage is TRBJ2-7, with D tentatively TRBD1 (6 bases). V lost 4 bases and J lost 3, with 16 bases in between. The CDR3 loop spans 15 amino acids. Germline-derived CDR1 and CDR2 are MGHRA and YSYEKL. Written as DNA, the CDR3 is TGCGCCAGCAGCCGAGAGTCAGGGGTTTTCTACGAGCAGTACTTC. Encoded protein: CASSRESGVFYEQYF.

The chain carries TRBV5-1 and TRBJ2-1, with 14 bases matching TRBD2. J was trimmed by 9 bases and V by 4 bases; bases with no gene match: 3. Per the germline V gene, CDR1 is SGHRS and CDR2 is YFSETQ. This CDR3 spans 14 amino acids. DNA of the CDR3: TGCGCCAGCAGCCCGGGACTAGCGGGAGTTGAGCAGTTCTTC. Translation: CASSPGLAGVEQFF.

DNA of the CDR3: TGTGCCAGCAGCCTGGGGAGCGGGAGGCTCGAGACCCAGTACTTC. Translation: CASSLGSGRLETQYF. This chain joins TRBV9 and TRBJ2-5; 9 nucleotides agree with TRBD2. V lost 4 bases and J lost 5; bases outside the gene matches: 9. Germline CDR1 SGDLS, CDR2 YYNGEE. The CDR3 sequence is 15 residues long.

V is TRBV7-9 and J is TRBJ2-3, with 11 bases identical to TRBD2. Germline CDR1 is SEHNR and CDR2 is FQNEAQ (reference sequence). The CDR3 is 18 amino acids. The V segment lost 4 bases and the J segment 4 bases; nucleotides outside the gene matches: 13. CDR3 nucleotides: TGTGCCAGCAGCTCACCCGGGACTAGCGGAAATATCGCAGATACGCAGTATTTT. Translation: CASSSPGTSGNIADTQYF. The whole variable domain, filled in from reference TRBV7-9 and TRBJ2-3, reads DTGVSQNPRHKITKRGQNVTFRCDPISEHNRLYWYRQTLGQGPEFLTYFQNEAQLEKSRLLSDRFSAERPKGSFSTLEIQRTEQGDSAMYLCASSSPGTSGNIADTQYFGPGTRLTVL.

The chain combines TRBV7-9 with TRBJ2-5; D gene unclear. Germline assignment: CDR1 SEHNR and CDR2 FQNEAQ (reference sequence). The CDR3 spans 13 residues. Trimming took off 3 bases at V and 2 bases at J, with 7 bases between the two ends. CDR3 sequence (DNA): TGTGCCAGCAGCTTTGGGCTACAAGAGACCCAGTACTTC. Its protein product is CASSFGLQETQYF. Using reference TRBV7-9 and TRBJ2-5 for the parts outside the CDR3, the full variable domain is DTGVSQNPRHKITKRGQNVTFRCDPISEHNRLYWYRQTLGQGPEFLTYFQNEAQLEKSRLLSDRFSAERPKGSFSTLEIQRTEQGDSAMYLCASSFGLQETQYFGPGTRLLVL.

This sequence joins TRBV6-6 and TRBJ2-3; tentative D call: TRBD1 (6 bases). V lost 8 bases, J lost 3 bases, and 9 bases lay in between. CDR1 and CDR2 (germline): MNHNY, SVGAGI (reference sequence). There are 12 residues in the CDR3. The CDR3 sequence is CASEGETDTQYF. DNA for the CDR3: TGTGCCAGCGAGGGGGAAACAGATACGCAGTATTTT.

The CDR3 nucleotides are TGTGCCAGCAGTTTATACGGGACTTCCTACGAGCAGTACTTC. As protein: CASSLYGTSYEQYF. The genes are TRBV27 and TRBJ2-7, with D perhaps matching TRBD2 (6 bases). CDR3 length equals 14 residues. Deletions cut 1 base from V and 1 base from J, with 8 bases between. CDR1 MNHEY and CDR2 SMNVEV come from the germline V gene (reference sequence).

The chain joins TRBV4-1 to TRBJ2-1, with no clear D. Germline values: CDR1 MGHRA, CDR2 YSYEKL. Trimming shortened V by 4 bases and J by 5 bases, and 12 bases separated the two germline ends. This CDR3 contains 14 residues. The CDR3 here is CASSPEVADNEQFF. Here the CDR3 DNA reads TGCGCCAGCAGCCCCGAGGTGGCGGACAATGAGCAGTTCTTC.